One sample yielded the 31 T cell receptor beta chains listed below, sequenced in a study of blood T cell repertoires in COVID-19. Clones were read by immunoSEQ multiplex PCR, and TCRdb kept only the in-frame ones, dropping some. The sample comprises 350,000 to 400,000 clones, approximately 86% of which are singletons, and roughly 7.1% rests with the top ten. Sequences were obtained from peripheral blood. These receptors originate from a woman aged 60-75 years with COVID-19, enrolled during active disease.

V is TRBV28 and J is TRBJ2-3; possible D gene TRBD1, 6 bases. Per the germline V gene, CDR1 is MDHEN and CDR2 is SYDVKM. V was cut by 7 bases and J by 5 bases, with 19 bases left in between. The CDR3 contains 15 residues. CDR3 DNA sequence: TGTGCCAGCAATTCCCCGTGGGAAGGGGGAGATACGCAGTATTTT. It is translated as CASNSPWEGGDTQYF.

The CDR3 loop reads CASRAGTDTQYF. The CDR3 region has the DNA TGTGCCAGCAGGGCTGGCACAGATACGCAGTATTTT. The chain uses TRBV6-5 and TRBJ2-3; D uncertain. The V end was cut by 6 bases, the J end by 1 base, with 5 bases between. This CDR3 region has 12 residues. The germline gives CDR1 MNHEY, CDR2 SVGAGI.

This sequence joins TRBV6-1 and TRBJ1-3, with D possibly TRBD1 on 6 matching bases. The CDR3 has 15 residues. Germline values: CDR1 MNHNS, CDR2 SASEGT. V lost 2 bases to trimming and J lost 4 bases, with 12 bases between them. The CDR3: CASSELGGLGNTIYF. CDR3 bases: TGTGCCAGCAGTGAATTGGGGGGGCTCGGAAACACCATATATTTT.

The chain employs TRBV27 and TRBJ2-7; TRBD1 aligns across 8 bases. CDR1 is MNHEY, CDR2 SMNVEV, per germline (reference sequence). J gave up 2 bases and V 6 bases, and 3 bases lay outside the gene matches. This CDR3 comprises 13 residues. In DNA form, the CDR3 reads TGTGCCAGCAGGCCAGGGGGCGCCTACGAGCAGTACTTC. This encodes CASRPGGAYEQYF.

The count of this clone is one. V is TRBV15 and J is TRBJ2-1; no firm D call. Germline CDR1 is LNHNV and CDR2 is YYDKDF (reference sequence). The CDR3 has 14 amino acids. V was pared by 0 bases and J by 8 bases, with 11 bases between. The CDR3 DNA is TGTGCCACCAGCAGAGATCTCAGCGACGATGAGCAGTTCTTC. This encodes CATSRDLSDDEQFF.

The chain uses TRBV7-9 and TRBJ1-2; D may be TRBD1 (6 bases). The CDR3 is 17 residues long. Looked up from germline, CDR1 is SEHNR and CDR2 is FQNEAQ (reference sequence). The ends were cut back, 2 bases at V and 0 bases at J, with 16 bases in the middle. CDR3 loop: CASSLTRGGDPNYGYTF. CDR3 DNA: TGTGCCAGCAGCTTAACCCGAGGGGGGGACCCTAACTATGGCTACACCTTC.

This chain connects TRBV6-5 to TRBJ1-1; tentatively, D is TRBD1 (5 bases). The CDR3 is made up of 13 amino acids. V was clipped by 4 bases and J by 1 base, with 7 bases between them. Germline assignment: CDR1 MNHEY and CDR2 SVGAGI. In DNA form, the CDR3 reads TGTGCCAGCAGTTCCGACAGGAACACTGAAGCTTTCTTT. Translated: CASSSDRNTEAFF.

V usage is TRBV19 and J usage is TRBJ2-6; 11 positions match TRBD1. This CDR3 contains 18 residues. CDR1 and CDR2 (germline): LNHDA, SQIVND (reference sequence). Trimming took 4 bases from V and 3 from J; bases not matched to a gene: 8. Written as DNA, the CDR3 is TGTGCCAGTAGTAACCCGGGACAGGGGGAAGGTGGGGCCAACGTCCTGACTTTC. Residues: CASSNPGQGEGGANVLTF.

The gene calls are TRBV4-3 and TRBJ1-6; perhaps TRBD1 as D (5 bases). Germline V gives CDR1 LGHNA, CDR2 YSLEER. This CDR3 comprises 15 residues. Trimming left V 0 bases short and J 8 bases short, with 11 bases between. This chain's CDR3 is CASSQEGAWDSPLHF. The CDR3 bases are TGCGCCAGCAGCCAAGAAGGGGCCTGGGATTCACCCCTCCACTTT.

The chain carries TRBV5-1 and TRBJ1-1; D remains unclear. The CDR3 sequence is 14 residues long. Trimming took 4 bases from V and 2 from J, leaving 12 bases between them. CDR1 is SGHRS, CDR2 YFSETQ, per germline. CDR3 coding DNA: TGCGCCAGCAGCCCCACTAATGGCAACACTGAAGCTTTCTTT. This sequence encodes CASSPTNGNTEAFF.

The rearrangement links TRBV5-4 to TRBJ1-6, with a weak D call TRBD1 (5 bases). V was pared by 4 bases and J by 7 bases, with 18 bases between. CDR1 and CDR2 (germline): SGHNT, YYREEE (reference sequence). The CDR3 covers 16 residues. CDR3 amino acids: CASSTQTGAANSPLHF. CDR3 bases: TGTGCCAGCAGCACCCAAACAGGAGCCGCCAATTCACCCCTCCACTTT.

The chain is built from TRBV12-3 or TRBV12-4 and TRBJ1-1; no clear D gene. This CDR3 is built from 11 residues. The V and J ends lost 3 bases and 10 bases respectively, with 9 bases between them. CDR3: CASSLKGVAFF. DNA of the CDR3: TGTGCCAGCAGTTTGAAGGGAGTAGCTTTCTTT.

This clone has only a few counts. The chain links TRBV10-3 to TRBJ1-1; 7 positions match TRBD1. Trimming cost V 6 bases and J 3 bases; bases outside gene matches: 13. CDR3 length equals 16 residues. Looked up from germline, CDR1 is ENHRY and CDR2 is SYGVKD. CDR3 bases: TGTGCCATCAGGTCCGGGGTAGGGGGCAGGGACACTGAAGCTTTCTTT. Residues: CAIRSGVGGRDTEAFF.

The gene calls are TRBV27 and TRBJ1-2, with a tentative D call TRBD1 (6 bases). This CDR3 is 14 amino acids long. Germline loops: CDR1 MNHEY, CDR2 SMNVEV (reference sequence). Trimming took 5 bases from V and 4 from J, leaving 14 bases between them. The CDR3 loop reads CASSARGRGYGYTF. The DNA of the CDR3 is TGTGCCAGCAGTGCCAGGGGCCGGGGCTATGGCTACACCTTC.

This chain uses TRBV27 with TRBJ1-1, with a weak D call TRBD1 (6 bases). CDR1 is MNHEY and CDR2 is SMNVEV in the germline V gene (reference sequence). The CDR3 spans 14 residues. Deletions cut 2 bases from V and 4 bases from J, with 11 bases between. CDR3 region: CASSLQGWGTEAFF. The CDR3 DNA reads TGTGCCAGCAGTTTACAGGGGTGGGGCACTGAAGCTTTCTTT.

The CDR3 nucleotides are TGTGCCCGAGGGGGCGGGTCCTACAATGAGCAGTTCTTC. Encoded protein: CARGGGSYNEQFF. V is TRBV11-3 and J is TRBJ2-1, with 7 nucleotides matching TRBD1. This CDR3 has 13 residues. In germline, CDR1 is SGHNT, CDR2 YENEEA. V lost 11 bases and J lost 1; bases outside the gene matches: 5.

The chain uses TRBV11-2 and TRBJ2-7; tentatively, D is TRBD2 (6 bases). Germline V lookup: CDR1 SGHAT, CDR2 FQNNGV. This CDR3 contains 13 residues. Trimming pared 3 bases from V and 5 bases from J, leaving 11 bases between. CDR3 loop: CASSLGLYNEQYF. CDR3 DNA: TGTGCCAGCAGCTTGGGACTTTACAACGAGCAGTACTTC.

CDR3 loop: CASGFGQGRGSTEAFF. CDR3 DNA: TGTGCTAGTGGTTTCGGACAGGGGCGCGGGAGCACTGAAGCTTTCTTT. The V gene is TRBV12-5, the J gene TRBJ1-1; TRBD1 matches 9 bases. The CDR3 consists of 16 residues. The V and J ends lost 3 bases and 4 bases, in that order; junction bases with no gene match: 9. Germline CDR1 LGHNT, CDR2 FRNRAP.

This sequence joins TRBV7-9 and TRBJ1-2; 9 positions agree with TRBD1. From germline, CDR1 is SEHNR and CDR2 FQNEAQ (reference sequence). This CDR3 has 18 amino acids. Trimming took 2 bases from V and 5 from J; bases not matched to a gene: 15. CDR3 in DNA: TGTGCCAGCAGCTTACGGTCTCTCAAACAGGGGGCTTGGTATGGCTACACCTTC. Amino acids: CASSLRSLKQGAWYGYTF.

The J gene is TRBJ2-2, the V gene TRBV9, with D possibly TRBD2 on 5 matching bases. Trimming took off 0 bases at V and 0 bases at J, with 15 bases between the two ends. CDR1 SGDLS and CDR2 YYNGEE come from the germline V gene. This CDR3 is 18 amino acids long. CDR3 loop: CASSVVGRRIANTGELFF. CDR3 nucleotide sequence: TGTGCCAGCAGCGTAGTCGGCAGGAGGATAGCGAACACCGGGGAGCTGTTTTTT.

Details on this clone: Other DNA variants within this sample encode the same CDR3. The CDR3 DNA is TGTGCCAGCAGTGAGGGCAGAAACACTGAAGCTTTCTTT. It is translated as CASSEGRNTEAFF. This rearrangement joins TRBV2 to TRBJ1-1; no firm D call. Per germline, CDR1 SNHLY and CDR2 FYNNEI. Trimming stripped 3 bases from V and 2 bases from J, with 7 bases between. The CDR3 consists of 13 residues.

The chain employs TRBV19 and TRBJ1-3; D is unresolved. CDR1 is LNHDA, CDR2 SQIVND, per germline (reference sequence). The germline V and J ends were trimmed by 3 bases and 3 bases, with 3 bases remaining between them. This CDR3 is 12 amino acids long. CDR3 in DNA: TGTGCCAGTAGTATCCTTGGAAACACCATATATTTT. As protein: CASSILGNTIYF.

This sequence joins TRBV28 and TRBJ2-5; the D gene is possibly TRBD2 (5 bases). The V gene's germline CDR1 is MDHEN and CDR2 SYDVKM. The CDR3 length is 13 residues. V was cut by 3 bases and J by 1 base, with 6 bases left in between. CDR3 loop: CASSLRAQETQYF. In DNA, the CDR3 is TGTGCCAGCAGTTTGAGGGCCCAAGAGACCCAGTACTTC.

The chain uses TRBV4-2 and TRBJ1-2; TRBD1 matches 7 bases. Trimming took 1 base from V and 7 from J; bases not matched to a gene: 9. Germline CDR1 LGHNA, CDR2 YNFKEQ. CDR3 length: 15 amino acids. The CDR3 region is CASSQVEGAAGGYTF. CDR3 nucleotides: TGTGCCAGCAGCCAAGTGGAGGGGGCAGCCGGTGGCTACACCTTC.

The chain combines TRBV29-1 with TRBJ2-7; 7 bases match TRBD1. Trimming at V came to 5 bases and at J to 5 bases, leaving 6 bases not matched to a gene. Germline CDR1 is SQVTM and CDR2 is ANQGSEA. The CDR3 totals 12 residues. The CDR3 protein is CSVSTGPNEQYF. In DNA form, the CDR3 reads TGCAGCGTTTCGACAGGGCCTAACGAGCAGTACTTC.

This chain connects TRBV30 to TRBJ1-1; tentatively, D is TRBD1 (5 bases). CDR3 length equals 14 residues. Germline assignment: CDR1 GTSNPN and CDR2 SVGIG (reference sequence). V was shortened by 3 bases and J by 1 base, with 12 bases between the two germline ends. CDR3 DNA: TGTGCCTGGAGAACGCTCGACAGGAACACTGAAGCTTTCTTT. Its translation: CAWRTLDRNTEAFF.

This chain links TRBV27 with TRBJ2-7, with 7 positions matching TRBD1. The ends lost 3 bases at V and 0 bases at J; junction bases unmatched: 8. The germline CDR1 and CDR2 sequences are MNHEY and SMNVEV (reference sequence). CDR3 length: 16 amino acids. CDR3 loop: CASSLGTGQSSYEQYF. In DNA, the CDR3 is TGTGCCAGCAGTTTGGGGACGGGACAGAGCTCCTACGAGCAGTACTTC.

The rearrangement links TRBV23-1 to TRBJ1-2; D is perhaps TRBD1 (5 bases). TRBV23-1 belongs to the ORF category, with a function that is uncertain. The ends were cut back, 2 bases at V and 2 bases at J, with 15 bases in the middle. This CDR3 is 16 amino acids long. The CDR3 DNA sequence: TGCGCCAGCAGTCAAAAGCGGGGGTGGGGAAACTATGGCTACACCTTC. Amino acid sequence: CASSQKRGWGNYGYTF.

This clone showed up just a few times. The gene calls are TRBV5-1 and TRBJ1-1, with D tentatively TRBD1 (6 bases). The CDR3 length is 14 residues. Trimming left V 3 bases short and J 3 bases short, with 12 bases between. CDR1 and CDR2 from the germline V gene are SGHRS and YFSETQ. The CDR3 coding sequence is TGCGCCAGCAGCTCACAGGGAGGGGACACTGAAGCTTTCTTT. It codes for CASSSQGGDTEAFF.

The V and J genes are TRBV11-2 and TRBJ2-3; no firm D call. V gave up 5 bases and J gave up 3 bases, with 6 bases separating them. The CDR3 extends over 12 amino acids. CDR1 is SGHAT, CDR2 FQNNGV, per germline. CDR3 residues: CASSLRTDTQYF. The CDR3 DNA follows: TGTGCCAGCAGCCTTCGTACAGATACGCAGTATTTT.

CDR3: CASSSSGTGGHEQFF. The CDR3, as DNA: TGTGCCAGCAGTTCTTCCGGGACAGGGGGACATGAGCAGTTCTTC. V usage is TRBV28 and J usage is TRBJ2-1, with 11 bases that match TRBD1. Trimming cost V 4 bases and J 8 bases; bases outside gene matches: 7. Germline V gene lookup returns CDR1 MDHEN and CDR2 SYDVKM. The length of the CDR3 is 15 residues.